The T cell receptor (beta chain) under discussion was sequenced for a study of CD8+CD57+ T cells in acquired aplastic anemia. Looking at the study overall: Average DNA yield from sorted CD4+ and CD8+ cells was approximately 3 ug.

V lost 4 bases, J lost 0 bases, and 5 bases stayed unmatched. Germline values: CDR1 SGHDN, CDR2 FVKESK. The CDR3 totals 16 residues. CDR3 and TCR beta VDJ profiling relied on a genomic DNA template. One entry per CDR3 protein results from TCRdb running MiXCR on the reads. The table has approximately 100,000 distinct CDR3 sequences, 55% to 70% seen once. An expansion of CD8+CD57+ cells by flow cytometry had been shown in patients chosen for sequencing. The sample comprised sorted CD4+, CD8+, or CD8+CD57+ T cells (not recorded which) from PBMCs. The V call is TRBV14, the J call TRBJ2-7, with TRBD1 matching 11 bases. This receptor was identified in a human donor with aplastic anemia. The CDR3 protein is CASSREGTGGSYEQYF. The CDR3 bases are TGTGCCAGCAGCCGCGAAGGGACAGGGGGCTCCTACGAGCAGTACTTC.